This T cell receptor beta chain was recorded in a study of human thymus T cells. Broader study findings: Thymic repertoires overlap heavily among unrelated individuals, related research has reported. Apparent bias marked the V and J gene usage of thymic and blood repertoires.

Generated by immunoSEQ multiplex PCR, the TCRdb table keeps only in-frame clones and is missing some. In the table there are tens of thousands of clones, just over 95% of which are singletons. V lost 4 bases to trimming and J lost 5 bases, with 15 bases between them. In germline, CDR1 is SGDLS, CDR2 YYNGEE. The CDR3 covers 15 residues. Resections from corrective heart surgery supplied the thymus tissue. Comments on this clone: Antigen: not known.

The chain joins TRBV9 to TRBJ2-2; D tentatively reads TRBD1 or TRBD2 (5 bases each). The sample taken for sequencing was thymus tissue. The sequence came from a boy in the first two years of life with a congenital heart defect but otherwise immunologically healthy. DNA of the CDR3: TGTGCCAGCAGCTCCGGGACGGCAGAAACCGGGGAGCTGTTTTTT. Protein product: CASSSGTAETGELFF.